The present entry profiles one TCR beta chain with its context. This sample is drawn from a study of control samples from healthy donors and cancer patients. The repertoire was sequenced with immunoSEQ multiplex PCR; TCRdb's copy has only in-frame clones and lacks some. This repertoire shows around 51,000 clones, roughly 90% found once; its top ten account for roughly 43%. Germline V gives CDR1 ENHRY, CDR2 SYGVKD. The CDR3 sequence is 14 residues long. Trimming removed 3 bases from V and 5 bases from J, with 14 bases in between. Input material: PBMCs. The chain couples TRBV10-3 to TRBJ2-7; no clear D gene. The sequence derives from a man aged 50 to 59 with head and neck cancer. CDR3 sequence reads: CAISDPPTDDEQYF. The DNA for the CDR3 is TGTGCCATCAGTGACCCCCCCACTGACGACGAGCAGTACTTC.